These 18 T cell receptor beta chains share one sample of origin, sequenced in a study of OX40 agonist ivuxolimab in advanced cancers. Some clones are missing from TCRdb's copy, which holds only in-frame ones; the method was immunoSEQ multiplex PCR. The sample includes about 81,000 clones, about 92% seen only once; the top ten take roughly an eighth. The source material was CD4+ or CD8+ T cells sorted from blood, sampled in a trial of the OX40 agonist ivuxolimab. The receptors derive from an adult with an advanced solid tumor such as melanoma, head and neck, liver or kidney cancer.

The table lists this clone with a count of one. The gene calls are TRBV4-1 and TRBJ2-7; TRBD1 agrees at 7 bases. Trimming took 4 bases from V and 7 from J; bases not matched to a gene: 4. The CDR3 spans 12 residues. Germline V lookup: CDR1 MGHRA, CDR2 YSYEKL. This chain's CDR3 is CASSPTGIEQYF. The DNA of the CDR3 is TGCGCCAGCAGCCCGACAGGGATTGAGCAGTACTTC.

This chain links TRBV5-4 with TRBJ1-1; D may be TRBD1 (5 bases). V was shortened by 4 bases and J by 0 bases, with 13 bases between the two germline ends. The germline V gene encodes CDR1 SGHNT and CDR2 YYREEE (reference sequence). This CDR3 is 15 amino acids long. Here the CDR3 reads CASSTPGTMNTEAFF. CDR3 DNA: TGTGCCAGCAGCACGCCCGGGACGATGAACACTGAAGCTTTCTTT.

The table lists this clone with a count of one. The rearrangement joins TRBV9 to TRBJ2-5, with D possibly called TRBD1 or TRBD2 (6 bases each). The germline CDR1 and CDR2 sequences are SGDLS and YYNGEE. The CDR3 contains 16 residues. V lost 4 bases, J lost 7 bases, and 23 bases lay in between. CDR3 DNA sequence: TGTGCCAGCAGCCCCGGTTTCCGGGGGCGCAATGGGACCCAGTACTTC. This codes for CASSPGFRGRNGTQYF. Full variable domain (rest looked up from reference TRBV9 and TRBJ2-5): DSGVTQTPKHLITATGQRVTLRCSPRSGDLSVYWYQQSLDQGLQFLIQYYNGEERAKGNILERFSAQQFPDLHSELNLSSLELGDSALYFCASSPGFRGRNGTQYFGPGTRLLVL.

The chain combines TRBV19 with TRBJ2-7; 9 bases match TRBD1. The CDR3 extends over 14 amino acids. Looked up from germline, CDR1 is LNHDA and CDR2 is SQIVND (reference sequence). J was trimmed by 7 bases and V by 6 bases; bases with no gene match: 10. The CDR3 loop is CASSGTGTGFEQYF. CDR3 coding DNA: TGTGCCAGTAGCGGGACCGGGACAGGGTTTGAGCAGTACTTC.

The V gene is TRBV5-1, the J gene TRBJ2-7, with TRBD1 as a possible D gene (5 bases). V dropped 0 bases and J dropped 3 bases, with 16 bases sitting between them. This CDR3 region has 16 residues. CDR1 is SGHRS and CDR2 is YFSETQ in the germline V gene. CDR3 sequence: CASSLARAGSDYEQYF. CDR3 bases: TGCGCCAGCAGCTTGGCCCGGGCAGGGTCCGACTACGAGCAGTACTTC.

The chain has TRBV7-9 and TRBJ2-1, with D possibly being TRBD1 or TRBD2 (6 bases each). The CDR3 runs 16 residues. Trimming left V 5 bases short and J 8 bases short, with 22 bases between. In germline, CDR1 is SEHNR, CDR2 FQNEAQ (reference sequence). For the CDR3, the DNA is TGTGCCAGCAGCCCGTCTGATGGGGGGCGTAGGCATGAGCAGTTCTTC. This sequence encodes CASSPSDGGRRHEQFF.

CDR3 in amino acids: CASSQDLMNTQYF. The CDR3 nucleotides are TGCGCCAGCAGCCAAGATCTGATGAATACGCAGTATTTT. The chain couples TRBV4-3 to TRBJ2-3; D is uncertain. Germline values: CDR1 LGHNA, CDR2 YSLEER. The CDR3 length is 13 residues. Trimming took 0 bases from V and 7 from J, leaving 8 bases between them.

This clone was detected only a few times. In DNA, the CDR3 is TGTGCCAGCAGCGTAGAGGGGACAGGGCGTAAAGCTTTCTTT. Its protein is CASSVEGTGRKAFF. The chain uses TRBV9 and TRBJ1-1, with 9 bases that match TRBD1. The germline V gene encodes CDR1 SGDLS and CDR2 YYNGEE. The CDR3 loop spans 14 amino acids. Trimming removed 0 bases from V and 9 bases from J; junction bases left unmatched: 6.

V and J are TRBV13 and TRBJ2-2; D not certain. Trimming took off 1 base at V and 1 base at J, with 16 bases between the two ends. This CDR3 contains 18 residues. Germline CDR1 reads PRHDT; CDR2 reads FYEKMQ (reference sequence). CDR3 loop: CASSLETARSLNTGELFF. The DNA for the CDR3 is TGTGCCAGCAGCTTAGAAACGGCTAGAAGCTTGAACACCGGGGAGCTGTTTTTT.

This chain uses TRBV27 with TRBJ2-7; possibly TRBD1 for D (6 bases). Trimming left V 5 bases short and J 2 bases short, with 13 bases between. The germline V gene has CDR1 MNHEY and CDR2 SMNVEV (reference sequence). CDR3 length equals 14 residues. CDR3 region: CASSPTTGPYEQYF. The CDR3 DNA is TGTGCCAGCAGTCCCACGACAGGCCCCTACGAGCAGTACTTC.

This clone was recorded once. The J gene is TRBJ2-1, the V gene TRBV6-6; D is perhaps TRBD2 (5 bases). The CDR3 extends over 12 amino acids. Germline assignment: CDR1 MNHNY and CDR2 SVGAGI (reference sequence). V lost 6 bases to trimming and J lost 8 bases, with 11 bases between them. DNA for the CDR3: TGTGCCAGCAGACCAGCGGTAGATGAGCAGTTCTTC. Translated: CASRPAVDEQFF.

This chain links TRBV4-1 with TRBJ2-1, with D hard to call. Trimming cost V 3 bases and J 0 bases, with 9 bases left between them. CDR3 size: 15 residues. From germline, CDR1 is MGHRA and CDR2 YSYEKL. CDR3 in amino acids: CASSQGQSSYNEQFF. CDR3 DNA sequence: TGCGCCAGCAGCCAGGGCCAAAGCTCCTACAATGAGCAGTTCTTC.

CDR3 loop: CASSQDLRDRGRNTEAFF. The CDR3 nucleotides are TGCGCCAGCAGCCAAGATTTAAGAGACAGGGGGCGAAACACTGAAGCTTTCTTT. The J gene is TRBJ1-1, the V gene TRBV4-3, with 10 bases fitting TRBD1. Losses at the gene ends were 0 bases for V and 2 bases for J; bases not matched to a gene: 9. The germline V gene encodes CDR1 LGHNA and CDR2 YSLEER. This CDR3 is built from 18 residues.

The CDR3 loop is CASSLPPRATNTGELFF. CDR3 coding DNA: TGTGCCAGCAGTTTACCCCCCAGGGCAACGAACACCGGGGAGCTGTTTTTT. The chain recombines TRBV27 with TRBJ2-2, with D maybe TRBD1 (5 bases). The CDR3 has 17 residues. CDR1 and CDR2 (germline): MNHEY, SMNVEV (reference sequence). Trimming took 2 bases from V and 0 from J, leaving 13 bases between them.

The rearrangement links TRBV29-1 to TRBJ2-3, with TRBD2 matching over 7 bases. There are 16 residues in the CDR3. Germline trimming cut 5 bases from V and 0 bases from J; bases unmatched to any gene: 11. CDR1 is SQVTM, CDR2 ANQGSEA, per germline. CDR3 region: CSVHGSKRGSTDTQYF. DNA of the CDR3: TGCAGCGTTCATGGGTCTAAGCGGGGTAGCACAGATACGCAGTATTTT.

This chain connects TRBV9 to TRBJ2-7; 9 positions agree with TRBD1. Looked up from germline, CDR1 is SGDLS and CDR2 is YYNGEE. This CDR3 has 16 residues. Unmatched junction bases numbered 7, after V lost 2 bases and J lost 1 base. The CDR3 sequence is CASSVGADRGSYEQYF. The DNA of the CDR3 is TGTGCCAGCAGCGTCGGCGCGGACAGGGGTTCCTACGAGCAGTACTTC.

The V call is TRBV27, the J call TRBJ1-1; 8 bases map to TRBD1. This CDR3 contains 12 residues. Germline CDR1 is MNHEY and CDR2 is SMNVEV (reference sequence). Trimming removed 9 bases from V and 5 bases from J; junction bases left unmatched: 5. The CDR3 sequence is CASWTGWTEAFF. CDR3 DNA: TGTGCCAGTTGGACAGGGTGGACTGAAGCTTTCTTT.

The V call is TRBV6-6, the J call TRBJ1-1; no clear D gene. This CDR3 has 14 residues. V lost 2 bases and J lost 0, with 7 bases in between. The germline CDR1 and CDR2 sequences are MNHNY and SVGAGI (reference sequence). The CDR3 protein is CASSYPGMNTEAFF. The CDR3 DNA reads TGTGCCAGCAGTTACCCAGGAATGAACACTGAAGCTTTCTTT.